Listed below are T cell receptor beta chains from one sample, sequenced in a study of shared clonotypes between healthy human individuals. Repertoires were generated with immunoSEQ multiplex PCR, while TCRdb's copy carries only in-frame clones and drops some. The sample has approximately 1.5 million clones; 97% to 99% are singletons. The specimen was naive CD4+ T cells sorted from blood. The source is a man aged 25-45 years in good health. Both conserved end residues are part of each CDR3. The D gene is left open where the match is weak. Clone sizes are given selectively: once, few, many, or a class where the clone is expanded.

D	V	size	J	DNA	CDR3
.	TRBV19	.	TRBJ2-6	TGTGCCAGTAGTCCCGAGAGGAAGGTCAACTCTGGGGCCAACGTCCTGACTTTC	CASSPERKVNSGANVLTF
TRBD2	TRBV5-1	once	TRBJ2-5	TGCGCCAGCAGCTTAACGGGAGGGCCGCTTGGAGAGACCCAGTACTTC	CASSLTGGPLGETQYF
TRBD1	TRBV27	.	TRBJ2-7	TGTGCCAGCAGGAAGGGACAGGTAATGTACGAGCAGTACTTC	CASRKGQVMYEQYF
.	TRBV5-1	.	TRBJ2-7	TGCGCCAGCAGCTTGGCCGGCCCACGGCTAAACGAGCAGTACTTC	CASSLAGPRLNEQYF
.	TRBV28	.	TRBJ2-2	TGTGCCAGCAGTCAGATAACCGGGGAGCTGTTTTTT	CASSQITGELFF
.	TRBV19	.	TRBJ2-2	TGTGCCAGTAGTATGGCGCCCCGGGTCCACACCGGGGAGCTGTTTTTT	CASSMAPRVHTGELFF
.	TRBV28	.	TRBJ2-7	TGTGCCAGCAGCACAGGGATCTACGAGCAGTACTTC	CASSTGIYEQYF
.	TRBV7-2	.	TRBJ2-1	TGTGCCAGCAGCTTAGCTAGACTCAATGAGCAGTTCTTC	CASSLARLNEQFF
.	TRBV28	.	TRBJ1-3	TGTGCCAGCAGTCTACTTACGATCTCTGGAAACACCATATATTTT	CASSLLTISGNTIYF
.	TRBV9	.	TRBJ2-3	TGTGCCAGCAGCGTGGACTACGGTACGCAGTATTTT	CASSVDYGTQYF
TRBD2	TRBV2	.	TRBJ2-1	TGTGCCAGCACGGCGGGAGGGGACGAGCAGTTCTTC	CASTAGGDEQFF
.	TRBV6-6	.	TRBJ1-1	TGTGCCAGCAGTCCAGGGCCGTGGCGGAACACTGAAGCTTTCTTT	CASSPGPWRNTEAFF
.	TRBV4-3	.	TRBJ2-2	TGCGCCAGCAGCGCCTCGCGACAGAACACCGGGGAGCTGTTTTTT	CASSASRQNTGELFF
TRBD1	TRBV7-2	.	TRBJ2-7	TGTGCCAGCATGATCGACAGGGGCTCCTACGAGCAGTACTTC	CASMIDRGSYEQYF
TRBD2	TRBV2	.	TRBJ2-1	TGTGCCAGCAGTGCCGGGGGACTAGGCTACAATGAGCAGTTCTTC	CASSAGGLGYNEQFF
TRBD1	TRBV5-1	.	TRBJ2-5	TGCGCCAGCAGCCATACAGGGGGCCAAGAGACCCAGTACTTC	CASSHTGGQETQYF
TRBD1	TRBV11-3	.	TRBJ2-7	TGTGCCAGCAGTCCCAGGGACAGACCCTACGAGCAGTACTTC	CASSPRDRPYEQYF
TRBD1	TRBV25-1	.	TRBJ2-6	TGTGCCAGCAGTGAATTGGGACAGGACACCAACGTCCTGACTTTC	CASSELGQDTNVLTF
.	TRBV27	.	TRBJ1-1	TGTGCCAGCAGTGAGAGCAGCCGGGGCCCAATGAACACTGAAGCTTTCTTT	CASSESSRGPMNTEAFF
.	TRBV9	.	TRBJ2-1	TGTGCCAGCAGCGTAGTAGGGGGAGCCCACAATGAGCAGTTCTTC	CASSVVGGAHNEQFF
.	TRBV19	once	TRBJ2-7	TGTGCCAGTAGCAGGGACGCTAGCATGTACGAGCAGTACTTC	CASSRDASMYEQYF
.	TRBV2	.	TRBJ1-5	TGTGCCAGCAGAGCAGGGATGCGCAATCAGCCCCAGCATTTT	CASRAGMRNQPQHF